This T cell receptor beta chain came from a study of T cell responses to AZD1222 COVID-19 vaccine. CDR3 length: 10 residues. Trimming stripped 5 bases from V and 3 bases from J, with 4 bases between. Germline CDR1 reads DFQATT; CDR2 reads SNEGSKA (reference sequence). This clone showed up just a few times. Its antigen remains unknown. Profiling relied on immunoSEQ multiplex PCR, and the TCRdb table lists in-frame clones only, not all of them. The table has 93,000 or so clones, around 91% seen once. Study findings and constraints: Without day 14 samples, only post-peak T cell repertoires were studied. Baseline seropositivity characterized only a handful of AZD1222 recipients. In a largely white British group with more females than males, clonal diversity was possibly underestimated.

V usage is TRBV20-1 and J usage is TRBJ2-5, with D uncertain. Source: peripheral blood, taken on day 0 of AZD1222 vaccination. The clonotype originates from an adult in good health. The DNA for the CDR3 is TGCAGTGCTTTGAAAGAGACCCAGTACTTC. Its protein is CSALKETQYF.